This T cell receptor beta chain was recovered during a study of T cells in Graves' hyperthyroidism and ophthalmopathy. The investigators amplified TCR beta CDR3 regions from RNA transcripts. A first-round RT-PCR of the TCR CDR3 used the HTBI primer set. TCRdb re-called the multiplex PCR reads through MiXCR, storing one row per CDR3 protein. The table records about 480,000 distinct CDR3 sequences, roughly 25% of them present only once. As concerns this clonotype: Antigen unknown.

Regarding the study as a whole: Blood also contained most expanded thyroid clonotypes above 0.001. Ophthalmopathy got predicted by the model a median approximately 6.3 months before its onset.

With 4 bases clipped from V and 5 bases from J, the junction kept 3 bases outside the gene matches. Germline assignment: CDR1 MNHEY and CDR2 SVGAGI. The CDR3 totals 13 residues. Ophthalmopathy patients showed a Clinical Activity Score of at least 3, NOSPECS grade of at least 4 and duration under 3 months. Researchers barred patients who had uncontrolled infection, other autoimmune disease, pregnancy or lactation. The V and J genes are TRBV6-5 and TRBJ2-5; 8 bases match TRBD1. Sequenced: blood. The sequence came from a woman aged 30 to 39 with Graves' ophthalmopathy. CDR3: CASSSTGEETQYF. In DNA, the CDR3 is TGTGCCAGCAGTTCGACAGGGGAGGAGACCCAGTACTTC.